Below, 23 T cell receptor beta chains from the same sample are listed, as sequenced in a study of PD-L1 blockade in urothelial cancer. Noted time point: pretreatment peripheral blood. The method was immunoSEQ multiplex PCR; TCRdb's version includes in-frame clones alone and lacks a portion of them. The sample includes about 72,000 clones, approximately 83% of them seen just once. Source: PBMCs, taken around atezolizumab (anti-PD-L1) treatment. The receptors shown here come from a man aged 60 to 75 with urothelial cancer.

J is TRBJ1-3 and V is TRBV6-1, with no clear D. Trimming shortened V by 10 bases and J by 4 bases, and 20 bases separated the two germline ends. This CDR3 spans 15 amino acids. Per germline, CDR1 MNHNS and CDR2 SASEGT. DNA of the CDR3: TGTGCCACCGTGGACGGGAGCGCCCTCGGAAACACCATATATTTT. Its protein product is CATVDGSALGNTIYF.

The chain recombines TRBV28 with TRBJ2-3; TRBD1 agrees at 12 bases. Germline V gene sequence: CDR1 MDHEN, CDR2 SYDVKM. The CDR3 spans 15 residues. Trimming cost V 6 bases and J 9 bases; bases outside gene matches: 10. The CDR3 nucleotides read TGTGCCAGCAGCCGCCGGGGACAGGGGGCAGGGACGCAGTATTTT. It yields the protein CASSRRGQGAGTQYF.

The chain uses TRBV4-2 and TRBJ2-5; the match to TRBD2 covers 9 bases. With 4 bases clipped from V and 2 bases from J, the junction kept 8 bases outside the gene matches. In germline, CDR1 is LGHNA, CDR2 YNFKEQ. The CDR3 length is 16 residues. The CDR3 region is CASSLATSGEQETQYF. CDR3 DNA sequence: TGTGCCAGCAGCCTGGCGACTAGCGGAGAGCAAGAGACCCAGTACTTC.

The V call is TRBV27, the J call TRBJ2-7, with TRBD1 identical over 9 bases. V shed 6 bases and J 6 bases; nucleotides not matched to a gene: 6. CDR1 and CDR2 (germline): MNHEY, SMNVEV (reference sequence). This CDR3 is 13 amino acids long. The CDR3 DNA reads TGTGCCAGCAGAATGACAGGGGGAAGCGAGCAGTACTTC. Encoded protein: CASRMTGGSEQYF.

The chain is built from TRBV5-5 and TRBJ2-7; no firm D call. Trimming pared 3 bases from V and 7 bases from J, leaving 11 bases between. This CDR3 is built from 12 residues. Germline assignment: CDR1 SGHKS and CDR2 YYEKEE (reference sequence). The CDR3 here is CASSYNLEEQYF. As DNA, the CDR3 is TGTGCCAGCAGCTATAACCTAGAAGAGCAGTACTTC. Combining the CDR3 with reference TRBV5-5 and TRBJ2-7 gives the whole variable domain DAGVTQSPTHLIKTRGQQVTLRCSPISGHKSVSWYQQVLGQGPQFIFQYYEKEERGRGNFPDRFSARQFPNYSSELNVNALLLGDSALYLCASSYNLEEQYFGPGTRLTVT.

V gene TRBV18 combines with J gene TRBJ1-1; a possible D gene is TRBD1 (6 bases). This CDR3 is built from 15 residues. V was clipped by 3 bases and J by 0 bases, with 11 bases between them. Looked up from germline, CDR1 is KGHSH and CDR2 is LQKENI. As DNA, the CDR3 is TGTGCCAGCTCACCGGGGGCCAATGTGAACACTGAAGCTTTCTTT. Encoded protein: CASSPGANVNTEAFF. The complete variable domain, with remaining parts taken from reference TRBV18 and TRBJ1-1, reads NAGVMQNPRHLVRRRGQEARLRCSPMKGHSHVYWYRQLPEEGLKFMVYLQKENIIDESGMPKERFSAEFPKEGPSILRIQQVVRGDSAAYFCASSPGANVNTEAFFGQGTRLTVV.

This clone was detected only a few times. The V gene is TRBV25-1, the J gene TRBJ1-4; tentatively, D is TRBD1 (6 bases). This CDR3 spans 15 amino acids. Trimming shortened V by 9 bases and J by 0 bases, and 14 bases separated the two germline ends. Germline V gene data show CDR1 as MGHDK and CDR2 as SYGVNS. CDR3 bases: TGTGCCAGTAAGGACAGTATTTCAACTAATGAAAAACTGTTTTTT. Protein: CASKDSISTNEKLFF.

This clone was seen only a few times. The rearrangement links TRBV4-3 to TRBJ1-1; D perhaps matches TRBD1 (5 bases). The V and J ends lost 4 bases and 1 base respectively, with 10 bases between them. CDR1 is LGHNA, CDR2 YSLEER, per germline. This CDR3 region has 14 residues. This CDR3 reads CASSPVRENTEAFF. The CDR3 coding sequence is TGCGCCAGCAGCCCTGTCAGGGAGAACACTGAAGCTTTCTTT.

The chain is built from TRBV6-1 and TRBJ2-3, with a weak D call TRBD2 (6 bases). Germline V lookup: CDR1 MNHNS, CDR2 SASEGT. Trimming cost V 6 bases and J 6 bases, with 19 bases left between them. CDR3 length equals 15 residues. The DNA for the CDR3 is TGTGCCAGCAGGCTGGGACTCATCATAGGGGATACGCAGTATTTT. Amino acid sequence: CASRLGLIIGDTQYF.

The chain links TRBV30 to TRBJ1-2, with 8 bases matching TRBD1. Germline V lookup: CDR1 GTSNPN, CDR2 SVGIG (reference sequence). The CDR3 length is 13 residues. V lost 5 bases and J lost 7; bases outside the gene matches: 9. The chain's CDR3 is CAWYGQGKSGYTF. The CDR3 DNA follows: TGTGCCTGGTACGGACAGGGAAAGAGTGGCTACACCTTC.

The rearrangement joins TRBV4-1 to TRBJ1-2; 10 nucleotides align to TRBD1. The V gene end was trimmed by 2 bases and the J gene end by 6 bases; junction bases not matched to a gene: 6. Germline-derived CDR1 and CDR2 are MGHRA and YSYEKL. This CDR3 contains 15 residues. CDR3 coding DNA: TGCGCCAGCAGCCAACACCGGGACAGGGGCCATGGCTACACCTTC. The encoded protein is CASSQHRDRGHGYTF.

The V and J genes are TRBV5-1 and TRBJ2-6, with D possibly TRBD2 on 6 matching bases. This CDR3 contains 18 residues. Trimming cost V 0 bases and J 0 bases, with 13 bases left between them. Per the germline V gene, CDR1 is SGHRS and CDR2 is YFSETQ. CDR3 coding DNA: TGCGCCAGCAGCTTGGTTATCGGGGGAAACTCTGGGGCCAACGTCCTGACTTTC. Translation: CASSLVIGGNSGANVLTF.

The chain recombines TRBV4-2 with TRBJ2-5; TRBD1 matches 8 bases. The J segment lost 1 base and the V segment lost 4 bases, leaving 11 bases of the junction unmatched. Looked up from germline, CDR1 is LGHNA and CDR2 is YNFKEQ. The CDR3 sequence is 17 residues long. This chain's CDR3 is CASSRVQGTGPQETQYF. Written as DNA, the CDR3 is TGTGCCAGCAGCCGGGTACAAGGGACAGGACCCCAAGAGACCCAGTACTTC.

This chain connects TRBV30 to TRBJ1-3; 7 bases map to TRBD1. V was clipped by 8 bases and J by 1 base; unmatched bases: 8. Germline-derived CDR1 and CDR2 are GTSNPN and SVGIG (reference sequence). The CDR3 loop spans 14 amino acids. The CDR3 bases are TGTGCCGGCAGACAGGGCCGGTCTGGAAACACCATATATTTT. Encoded protein: CAGRQGRSGNTIYF.

This chain links TRBV7-9 with TRBJ2-7; D not resolved. Germline V CDR1 and CDR2: SEHNR, FQNEAQ (reference sequence). The V and J ends lost 5 bases and 4 bases respectively, with 12 bases between them. The CDR3 is made up of 13 amino acids. CDR3 protein: CASSGGTYYEQYF. CDR3 in DNA: TGTGCCAGCAGCGGCGGCACATATTACGAGCAGTACTTC.

The rearrangement joins TRBV28 to TRBJ2-3; possibly TRBD2 for D (5 bases). The V gene lost 2 bases and the J gene lost 8 bases, with 5 bases spanning the gap. The CDR3 sequence is 11 residues long. Germline V CDR1 and CDR2: MDHEN, SYDVKM. The CDR3 bases are TGTGCCAGCAGTTTAGCGGGTACGCAGTATTTT. Translation: CASSLAGTQYF.

This chain links TRBV9 with TRBJ2-5; the D is unclear. Germline loops: CDR1 SGDLS, CDR2 YYNGEE. The CDR3 is 13 amino acids. V lost 2 bases and J lost 7, with 12 bases in between. The CDR3 spells CASSVLNGVTQYF. The CDR3 nucleotides read TGTGCCAGCAGCGTTTTGAACGGTGTGACCCAGTACTTC.

This chain joins TRBV27 and TRBJ1-2, with D maybe TRBD1 (5 bases). Trimming took off 4 bases at V and 0 bases at J, with 18 bases between the two ends. CDR3 size: 17 residues. Germline CDR1 and CDR2: MNHEY and SMNVEV (reference sequence). The CDR3 DNA is TGTGCCAGCAGTTCCACCTGGGGGAGGAGGACTAACTATGGCTACACCTTC. Protein sequence: CASSSTWGRRTNYGYTF.

V gene TRBV5-4 combines with J gene TRBJ2-2, with TRBD1 matching 9 bases. Germline-derived CDR1 and CDR2 are SGHNT and YYREEE (reference sequence). The CDR3 is 16 amino acids. V trimming: 3 bases; J trimming: 7 bases; junction bases outside the gene matches: 10. CDR3 in DNA: TGTGCCAGCAGCTCGGGGACAGGGCGTCTCGGCGGGGAGCTGTTTTTT. This codes for CASSSGTGRLGGELFF.

The chain is built from TRBV18 and TRBJ2-3; 7 bases are shared with TRBD1. The CDR3 is 15 residues long. Per germline, CDR1 KGHSH and CDR2 LQKENI. V lost 6 bases and J lost 1; bases outside the gene matches: 7. The CDR3 DNA reads as TGTGCCAGCTCGCGCGACAGGGATGGCACAGATACGCAGTATTTT. Encoded protein: CASSRDRDGTDTQYF.

This clone was detected once. This rearrangement joins TRBV6-5 to TRBJ2-1; 11 bases match TRBD2. The CDR3 consists of 15 residues. V lost 5 bases to trimming and J lost 10 bases; unmatched junction nucleotides: 10. CDR1 is MNHEY, CDR2 SVGAGI, per germline. The CDR3 region has the DNA TGTGCCAGCAGTCGCATAGCGGGGGGGCTAATGGAGCAGTTCTTC. This gives the protein CASSRIAGGLMEQFF.

The V call is TRBV28, the J call TRBJ1-1; TRBD1 is a possible D gene (5 bases). CDR1 and CDR2 from the germline V gene are MDHEN and SYDVKM. The CDR3 runs to 13 residues. V was pared by 2 bases and J by 11 bases, with 15 bases between. The CDR3 region has the DNA TGTGCCAGCAGTTTAATAGGATGGGGCTCTGCTTTCTTT. Residues: CASSLIGWGSAFF.

This clone was recorded a few times. The V gene is TRBV30, the J gene TRBJ2-6; 12 nucleotides match TRBD1. CDR1 is GTSNPN and CDR2 is SVGIG in the germline V gene (reference sequence). The CDR3 extends over 17 amino acids. With 3 bases clipped from V and 1 base from J, the junction kept 4 bases outside the gene matches. CDR3 region: CAWRKGQGASGANVLTF. As DNA, the CDR3 is TGTGCCTGGAGGAAGGGACAGGGGGCTTCTGGGGCCAACGTCCTGACTTTC.